These 15 T cell receptor beta chains originate from one sample sequenced in a study of blood T cell repertoires in COVID-19. Generated by immunoSEQ multiplex PCR, the TCRdb table keeps only in-frame clones and is missing some. The repertoire has 250,000 or so clones, around 89% of them found once; the top ten carry roughly 4.3%. The sequencing input was PBMCs or T cells enriched from blood (not recorded which). The source of these receptors is a woman aged 25-40 years with acute COVID-19.

The gene calls are TRBV2 and TRBJ2-7; no clear D. Trimming stripped 5 bases from V and 4 bases from J, with 6 bases between. This CDR3 contains 11 residues. Germline values: CDR1 SNHLY, CDR2 FYNNEI. CDR3 bases: TGTGCCAGCAGTAATATGTACGAGCAGTACTTC. Translation: CASSNMYEQYF.

The chain employs TRBV11-3 and TRBJ2-7, with 9 bases aligning to TRBD1. Germline lookup yields CDR1 SGHNT and CDR2 YENEEA. This CDR3 has 14 amino acids. The V and J ends lost 3 bases and 7 bases, in that order; junction bases with no gene match: 7. Written as DNA, the CDR3 is TGTGCCAGCAGCTTGGGACAGGGAACGTGGGAGCAGTACTTC. Translating it yields CASSLGQGTWEQYF.

The rearrangement joins TRBV5-4 to TRBJ2-7, with D uncertain. From germline, CDR1 is SGHNT and CDR2 YYREEE (reference sequence). Trimming removed 4 bases from V and 3 bases from J, with 8 bases in between. The CDR3 is made up of 12 amino acids. CDR3 in amino acids: CASSLSGYEQYF. CDR3 nucleotides: TGTGCCAGCAGCCTTTCCGGCTACGAGCAGTACTTC.

This clone was seen a single time. The chain is built from TRBV9 and TRBJ2-2; 10 bases map to TRBD2. Looked up from germline, CDR1 is SGDLS and CDR2 is YYNGEE. The CDR3 is 17 residues long. Trimming took 4 bases from V and 4 from J; bases not matched to a gene: 10. CDR3 residues: CASSPSPGLAATGELFF. In nucleotides, the CDR3 is TGTGCCAGCAGCCCGAGCCCCGGACTAGCGGCCACCGGGGAGCTGTTTTTT.

V gene TRBV29-1 combines with J gene TRBJ2-7; D call uncertain. Germline V lookup: CDR1 SQVTM, CDR2 ANQGSEA. The CDR3 consists of 12 residues. The ends were cut back, 0 bases at V and 9 bases at J, with 12 bases in the middle. The CDR3 here is CSVEDSALTQYF. The CDR3 DNA sequence: TGCAGCGTTGAAGACTCCGCGTTAACGCAGTACTTC.

The genes are TRBV19 and TRBJ1-5; D is ambiguous. CDR3 size: 15 residues. Trimming took 7 bases from V and 2 from J, leaving 15 bases between them. Germline-derived CDR1 and CDR2 are LNHDA and SQIVND (reference sequence). DNA for the CDR3: TGTGCCAGTAATGAGCCCTCGGAGGGCAATCAGCCCCAGCATTTT. This codes for CASNEPSEGNQPQHF.

This chain's CDR3 is CASSSGGSGNQPQHF. The CDR3 coding sequence is TGTGCCAGCAGTTCAGGGGGTTCAGGCAATCAGCCCCAGCATTTT. The chain links TRBV28 to TRBJ1-5, with 7 bases lining up with TRBD1. The V and J ends lost 4 bases and 2 bases, in that order; junction bases with no gene match: 5. Germline V gives CDR1 MDHEN, CDR2 SYDVKM. CDR3 length: 15 amino acids.

V usage is TRBV6-6 and J usage is TRBJ2-7; 11 bases are shared with TRBD1. CDR3 length equals 12 residues. CDR1 and CDR2 from the germline V gene are MNHNY and SVGAGI (reference sequence). V was clipped by 10 bases and J by 4 bases; unmatched bases: 3. As DNA, the CDR3 is TGTGCCACAGGACAGGGGGCTTACGAGCAGTACTTC. This translates into CATGQGAYEQYF.

The chain combines TRBV2 with TRBJ2-2; D unclear. Trimming removed 4 bases from V and 0 bases from J, with 12 bases in between. The germline CDR1 and CDR2 sequences are SNHLY and FYNNEI. The CDR3 is 16 residues long. CDR3 residues: CASSVESPSNTGELFF. The CDR3 DNA sequence: TGTGCCAGCAGTGTCGAAAGCCCTTCGAACACCGGGGAGCTGTTTTTT.

This chain connects TRBV3-1 (or the pseudogene TRBV3-2) to TRBJ2-3; D is perhaps TRBD2 (6 bases). The CDR3 runs to 17 residues. Germline loops: CDR1 LGHDT, CDR2 YNNKEL (reference sequence). Trimming took off 4 bases at V and 1 base at J, with 18 bases between the two ends. The CDR3 region is CASSRGDGPSGTDTQYF. The CDR3 DNA reads as TGTGCCAGCAGCCGCGGGGACGGACCTAGCGGCACAGATACGCAGTATTTT.

This sequence joins TRBV7-6 and TRBJ2-7; 7 bases match TRBD2. The length of the CDR3 is 16 residues. V dropped 1 base and J dropped 0; count of bases not matched to a gene: 6. Germline-derived CDR1 and CDR2 are SGHVS and FNYEAQ. The CDR3 reads CASSLGLADSSYEQYF. The CDR3, as DNA: TGTGCCAGCAGCTTAGGTCTAGCGGATAGCTCCTACGAGCAGTACTTC.

V gene TRBV19 combines with J gene TRBJ2-2, with D possibly being TRBD2 (6 bases). The V end lost 8 bases, the J end lost 6 bases, and 22 bases lay between the germline ends. The CDR3 is 16 amino acids. Germline lookup yields CDR1 LNHDA and CDR2 SQIVND (reference sequence). For the CDR3, the DNA is TGTGCCAGTTCGGAATCCGGGACTTACAAACCCGGGGAGCTGTTTTTT. Translating it yields CASSESGTYKPGELFF.

The sample holds a few counts of this clone. This chain uses TRBV5-1 with TRBJ1-3, with D tentatively TRBD1 (5 bases). Looked up from germline, CDR1 is SGHRS and CDR2 is YFSETQ. V lost 7 bases, J lost 4 bases, and 12 bases lay in between. CDR3 length: 13 residues. CDR3 protein: CASSRVSGNTIYF. CDR3 DNA sequence: TGCGCCAGCTCCAGGGTGTCCGGAAACACCATATATTTT.

The chain employs TRBV2 and TRBJ1-1, with 10 bases that match TRBD1. Per germline, CDR1 SNHLY and CDR2 FYNNEI. The CDR3 loop spans 14 amino acids. V was pared by 7 bases and J by 4 bases, with 6 bases of the junction left unmatched. For the CDR3, the DNA is TGTGCCAGCAAGTGGACAGGGGGGAGCACTGAAGCTTTCTTT. Its translation: CASKWTGGSTEAFF.

CDR3 residues: CASSTPFGDRGFYGYTF. The DNA for the CDR3 is TGTGCCAGTAGTACCCCTTTTGGGGACAGGGGCTTCTATGGCTACACCTTC. The chain employs TRBV19 and TRBJ1-2, with TRBD1 matching over 10 bases. The V gene's germline CDR1 is LNHDA and CDR2 SQIVND (reference sequence). Unmatched junction bases numbered 12, after V lost 4 bases and J lost 4 bases. The CDR3 length is 17 residues.